What follows are 17 T cell receptor beta chains derived from one specimen sequenced in a study of Graves' ophthalmopathy and Graves' hyperthyroidism. RNA transcripts were the template, and TCR beta CDR3 regions were amplified from them. HTBI primers primed a first-round RT-PCR, and a second-round multiplex PCR followed. TCRdb re-analysed the multiplex PCR reads in MiXCR, keeping a single row per CDR3 protein. The sample lists about 480,000 distinct CDR3 sequences, around an eighth occurring once. What was sequenced was blood. These receptors were collected from a woman in her twenties or thirties with Graves' ophthalmopathy.

For this clonotype: A much larger clone is a single base away; this may be a read error. As the CDR3 is not closed by the conserved phenylalanine or tryptophan, this likely results from a read error. The V and J genes are TRBV27 and TRBJ2-2; D may correspond to TRBD1 or TRBD2 (5 bases each). This CDR3 comprises 18 residues. Germline loops: CDR1 MNHEY, CDR2 SMNVEV (reference sequence). Trimming removed 4 bases at V and 7 bases at J, with 25 bases between. The DNA of the CDR3 is TGTGCCAGCAGTTCCCACACCCAAACTAGGGGCGTAAGCGGGGAGCTGTTTTTG. Translated: CASSSHTQTRGVSGELFL.

In this sample, this clonotype turned up many times. The V gene is TRBV15, the J gene TRBJ1-2, with D perhaps TRBD1 (5 bases). The CDR3 is made up of 15 amino acids. CDR1 is LNHNV and CDR2 is YYDKDF in the germline V gene (reference sequence). V lost 6 bases, J lost 0 bases, and 14 bases lay in between. The CDR3 loop reads CATRNLGETNYGYTF. In DNA form, the CDR3 reads TGTGCCACCAGAAACTTAGGGGAAACTAACTATGGCTACACCTTC.

This clonotype was seen repeatedly, ten times or more. The CDR3 DNA is TGTGCCAGCACCTCCGGGACTCACTACGAGCAGTACTTC. Translating gives CASTSGTHYEQYF. This sequence joins TRBV28 and TRBJ2-7; tentative D call: TRBD2 (6 bases). Germline CDR1 is MDHEN and CDR2 is SYDVKM. V shed 7 bases and J shed 3 bases, with 13 bases lying between them. The CDR3 extends over 13 amino acids.

In this sample, this clonotype turned up many times. The chain uses TRBV12-3 or TRBV12-4 and TRBJ2-7; 9 nucleotides line up with TRBD1. V shed 5 bases, J shed 3 bases, and the junction held 8 bases outside the gene matches. This CDR3 has 15 amino acids. CDR3 in DNA: TGTGCCAGCAGTCCTTCCGGGACAGGGTACTACGAGCAGTACTTC. This gives the protein CASSPSGTGYYEQYF.

Remarks on this clonotype: Being one base from a much bigger clone, this may be a read error. The rearrangement links TRBV7-9 to TRBJ1-1, with 7 bases identical to TRBD1. Germline lookup yields CDR1 SEHNR and CDR2 FQNEAQ (reference sequence). This CDR3 has 14 amino acids. V gave up 0 bases and J gave up 3 bases; unmatched junction bases: 1. The CDR3 protein is CASSLARGDTEAFF. The CDR3 DNA sequence: TGTGCCAGCAGCTTAGCCAGGGGGGACACTGAAGCTTTCTTT.

This clonotype was seen at least ten times. The chain recombines TRBV19 with TRBJ1-1; no clear D gene. The CDR3 covers 13 residues. Trimming removed 3 bases from V and 3 bases from J, with 8 bases in between. Germline-derived CDR1 and CDR2 are LNHDA and SQIVND (reference sequence). The CDR3 sequence: CASSITRDTEAFF. CDR3 DNA sequence: TGTGCCAGTAGTATTACCCGGGACACTGAAGCTTTCTTT.

This clonotype was recorded many times. J is TRBJ1-5 and V is TRBV19, with 7 nucleotides matching TRBD1. The CDR3 is 15 residues long. The junction had 5 bases not matched to a gene; V was cut back by 6 bases and J by 0 bases. The germline V gene has CDR1 LNHDA and CDR2 SQIVND (reference sequence). CDR3 region: CASSLQGGSNQPQHF. The CDR3 DNA reads as TGTGCCAGTAGCCTCCAGGGGGGTAGCAATCAGCCCCAGCATTTT.

This clonotype appeared many times. The CDR3 coding sequence is TGTGCCAGCGCCGGGGGGCCCGGGGAGCTGTTTTTT. It encodes CASAGGPGELFF. J is TRBJ2-2 and V is TRBV28; a weak D match, TRBD2 (7 bases). With 8 bases removed from V and 6 bases from J, the gap between germline ends came to 10 bases. Germline CDR1 is MDHEN and CDR2 is SYDVKM. The CDR3 spans 12 residues.

This clonotype was picked up many times. The J gene is TRBJ1-2, the V gene TRBV5-1, with a weak D call TRBD1 (5 bases). CDR1 and CDR2 (germline): SGHRS, YFSETQ. V was pared by 3 bases and J by 5 bases, with 14 bases between. This CDR3 has 14 amino acids. The CDR3 loop reads CASSSFGTEYGYTF. In DNA, the CDR3 is TGCGCCAGCAGCTCATTCGGGACGGAGTATGGCTACACCTTC.

This CDR3 is CASSPGIFGGQSSPQHF. CDR3 nucleotides: TGCGCCAGCAGCCCTGGCATATTCGGCGGTCAATCATCGCCCCAGCATTTT. This chain connects TRBV5-1 to TRBJ1-5, with D uncertain. V lost 4 bases and J 9 bases, leaving 26 bases between the germline ends. The CDR3 loop spans 17 amino acids. Germline V gene lookup returns CDR1 SGHRS and CDR2 YFSETQ.

This clonotype was observed many times. This chain links TRBV5-6 with TRBJ1-2; 7 positions agree with TRBD1. The J segment lost 3 bases and the V segment lost 1 base, leaving 3 bases of the junction unmatched. CDR1 and CDR2 from the germline V gene are SGHDT and YYEEEE. The CDR3 runs to 14 residues. CDR3 nucleotide sequence: TGTGCCAGCAGCTTGTTACAGGGGTACTATGGCTACACCTTC. It translates to CASSLLQGYYGYTF.

This clonotype was detected many times. This chain links TRBV13 with TRBJ2-4; maybe TRBD1 (6 bases). The germline gives CDR1 PRHDT, CDR2 FYEKMQ (reference sequence). The CDR3 consists of 15 residues. Trimming shortened V by 6 bases and J by 1 base, and 13 bases separated the two germline ends. The DNA for the CDR3 is TGTGCCAGCAGACTCGGGACATCTGCCAAAAACATTCAGTACTTC. Translated, it gives CASRLGTSAKNIQYF.

This clonotype was seen at least ten times. This may be a read error, as it is one base from a much larger clone. The chain employs TRBV27 and TRBJ2-5; TRBD1 is a possible D gene (5 bases). Germline CDR1 and CDR2: MNHEY and SMNVEV (reference sequence). The CDR3 spans 16 residues. CDR3 sequence: CASRRQPNQPQGTQYF. In DNA, the CDR3 is TGTGCCAGCCGTCGACAGCCGAATCAACCTCAAGGGACCCAGTACTTC.

This clonotype showed up just a few times. This may be a read error: a much more frequent sequence differs by one nucleotide. The rearrangement uses TRBV12-5 and TRBJ2-2, with 9 nucleotides matching TRBD1. Germline values: CDR1 LGHNT, CDR2 FRNRAP. This CDR3 has 17 amino acids. CDR3 sequence (DNA): TGTGCTAGTGGTTTCCGACCCGGGACAGGGACCACCGGGGAGCTGTTGTTT. Its translation is CASGFRPGTGTTGELLF.

This clonotype was detected many times. The V gene is TRBV30, the J gene TRBJ1-1; perhaps TRBD1 as D (5 bases). V was cut by 7 bases and J by 0 bases, with 12 bases left in between. Germline V gene lookup returns CDR1 GTSNPN and CDR2 SVGIG (reference sequence). The CDR3 is 13 residues long. In DNA, the CDR3 is TGTGCCTCACTCTGGGGGATGAACACTGAAGCTTTCTTT. Its protein is CASLWGMNTEAFF.

The chain joins TRBV11-2 to TRBJ2-7; D gene ambiguous. With 4 bases removed from V and 1 base from J, the gap between germline ends came to 11 bases. This CDR3 spans 14 amino acids. Germline V gene data show CDR1 as SGHAT and CDR2 as FQNNGV. The DNA for the CDR3 is TGTGCCAGCAGCTCGCCAAGGCGATCCTACGAGCAGTACTTC. Residues: CASSSPRRSYEQYF. The full variable domain, rest sourced from reference TRBV11-2 and TRBJ2-7, is EAGVAQSPRYKIIEKRQSVAFWCNPISGHATLYWYQQILGQGPKLLIQFQNNGVVDDSQLPKDRFSAERLKGVDSTLKIQPAKLEDSAVYLCASSSPRRSYEQYFGPGTRLTVT.

This clonotype showed up many times. The junction departs from the called germline gene at one end, perhaps through a read error. CDR3 amino acids: CASKRLAGGPKGQETQYF. The CDR3 DNA reads as TGCGCCAGCAAAAGACTAGCGGGAGGGCCGAAGGGACAAGAGACCCAGTACTTC. The chain links TRBV6-4 to TRBJ2-5; 14 nucleotides agree with TRBD2. The CDR3 is 18 residues long. CDR1 and CDR2 from the germline V gene are MRHNA and SNTAGT.